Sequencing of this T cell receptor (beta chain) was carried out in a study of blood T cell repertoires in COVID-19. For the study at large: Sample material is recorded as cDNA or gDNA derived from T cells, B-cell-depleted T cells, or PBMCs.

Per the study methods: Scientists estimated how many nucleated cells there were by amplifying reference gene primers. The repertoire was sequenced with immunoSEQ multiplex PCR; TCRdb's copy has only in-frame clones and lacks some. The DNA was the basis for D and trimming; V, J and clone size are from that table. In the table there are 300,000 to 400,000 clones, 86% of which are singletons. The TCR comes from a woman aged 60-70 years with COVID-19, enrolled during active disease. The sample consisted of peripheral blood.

CDR3 residues: CASSRVAGDEQFF. CDR3 in DNA: TGCGCCAGCAGCCGCGTTGCGGGGGATGAGCAGTTCTTC. The gene calls are TRBV4-1 and TRBJ2-1; 7 bases agree with TRBD2. From germline, CDR1 is MGHRA and CDR2 YSYEKL. Unmatched junction bases numbered 5, after V lost 4 bases and J lost 8 bases. There are 13 residues in the CDR3.